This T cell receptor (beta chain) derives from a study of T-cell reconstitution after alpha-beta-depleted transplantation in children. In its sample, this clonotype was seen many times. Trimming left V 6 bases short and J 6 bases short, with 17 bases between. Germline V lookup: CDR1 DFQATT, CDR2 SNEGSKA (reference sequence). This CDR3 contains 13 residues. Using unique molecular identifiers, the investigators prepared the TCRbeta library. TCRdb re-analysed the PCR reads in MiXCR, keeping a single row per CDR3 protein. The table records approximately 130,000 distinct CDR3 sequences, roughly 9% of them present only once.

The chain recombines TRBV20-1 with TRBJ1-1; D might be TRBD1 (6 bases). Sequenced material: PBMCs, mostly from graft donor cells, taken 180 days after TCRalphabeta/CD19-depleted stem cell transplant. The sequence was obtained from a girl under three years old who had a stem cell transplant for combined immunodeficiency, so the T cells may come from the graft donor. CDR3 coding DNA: TGCAGTGCCAAGGGGGACAAGGGTGCTGAAGCTTTCTTT. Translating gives CSAKGDKGAEAFF.